Following are 20 T cell receptor beta chains from one sample sequenced in a study of T cells after somatic rescue of genetic block. TCRdb's copy holds only in-frame clones and misses some; the assay was immunoSEQ multiplex PCR. The sample lists more than 65,000 clones; around 90% were seen once. Material for sequencing was peripheral blood mononuclear cells (PBMCs). These TCRs come from a man aged 30-40 years.

The table lists this clone with a count of one. CDR3 protein: CASSLLGGRVTDTQYF. The CDR3 DNA is TGTGCCAGCAGTTTGTTGGGCGGCAGGGTCACAGATACGCAGTATTTT. The gene calls are TRBV27 and TRBJ2-3; TRBD1 is a possible D gene (5 bases). The germline CDR1 and CDR2 sequences are MNHEY and SMNVEV (reference sequence). V was cut by 3 bases and J by 2 bases, with 15 bases left in between. The CDR3 sequence is 16 residues long.

This rearrangement joins TRBV18 to TRBJ2-7, with 9 positions matching TRBD2. V gave up 3 bases and J gave up 5 bases; unmatched junction bases: 11. The CDR3 covers 16 residues. CDR1 and CDR2 (germline): KGHSH, LQKENI. The CDR3 nucleotides are TGTGCCAGCTCACCCTTGTCTAGCGGGATGAGCAACGAGCAGTACTTC. Translation: CASSPLSSGMSNEQYF.

A remark on this clone: The sample holds other DNA sequences that translate to the same CDR3. The gene calls are TRBV4-1 and TRBJ1-1; D possibly corresponds to TRBD1 (5 bases). This CDR3 is 16 amino acids long. Trimming pared 1 base from V and 4 bases from J, leaving 16 bases between. Germline V gene sequence: CDR1 MGHRA, CDR2 YSYEKL. The DNA of the CDR3 is TGCGCCAGCAGCCAAGTCCTAGGTGCCGGGGGCACTGAAGCTTTCTTT. Amino acids: CASSQVLGAGGTEAFF.

The table lists this clone with a count of one. The chain couples TRBV14 to TRBJ1-1; no firm D call. The CDR3 has 13 amino acids. The V end was cut by 5 bases, the J end by 6 bases, with 13 bases between. Germline CDR1 reads SGHDN; CDR2 reads FVKESK. CDR3 DNA sequence: TGTGCCAGCAGCTCTTTCCCTGGGGCTGAAGCTTTCTTT. It encodes CASSSFPGAEAFF. The full variable domain, completed using reference TRBV14 and TRBJ1-1, is EAGVTQFPSHSVIEKGQTVTLRCDPISGHDNLYWYRRVMGKEIKFLLHFVKESKQDESGMPNNRFLAERTGGTYSTLKVQPAELEDSGVYFCASSSFPGAEAFFGQGTRLTVV.

V gene TRBV6-5 combines with J gene TRBJ2-5; TRBD1 matches 10 bases. The germline CDR1 and CDR2 sequences are MNHEY and SVGAGI. The ends lost 7 bases at V and 4 bases at J; junction bases unmatched: 9. This CDR3 spans 15 amino acids. This CDR3 is CASTPTGGVGETQYF. The CDR3 bases are TGTGCCAGCACTCCGACAGGGGGCGTCGGAGAGACCCAGTACTTC.

This chain links TRBV11-2 with TRBJ1-1; TRBD1 agrees at 7 bases. The CDR3 is 14 amino acids. The V gene's germline CDR1 is SGHAT and CDR2 FQNNGV. J gave up 0 bases and V 4 bases, and 2 bases lay outside the gene matches. The DNA for the CDR3 is TGTGCCAGCAGCTCACAGGGGCTGAACACTGAAGCTTTCTTT. This sequence encodes CASSSQGLNTEAFF.

As DNA, the CDR3 is TGCGCCAGCAGCCTCATAGCGGGAGAGGGGACAGATACGCAGTATTTT. Encoded protein: CASSLIAGEGTDTQYF. This chain links TRBV4-3 with TRBJ2-3; 9 bases agree with TRBD2. The CDR3 extends over 16 amino acids. Germline V gene sequence: CDR1 LGHNA, CDR2 YSLEER. Trimming at V came to 4 bases and at J to 3 bases, leaving 8 bases not matched to a gene.

The V gene is TRBV5-1, the J gene TRBJ2-7, with D possibly being TRBD1 or TRBD2 (5 bases each). This CDR3 comprises 14 residues. The V end was cut by 2 bases, the J end by 2 bases, with 11 bases between. Germline V lookup: CDR1 SGHRS, CDR2 YFSETQ. CDR3 amino acids: CASSFRDGPYEQYF. Here the CDR3 DNA reads TGCGCCAGCAGCTTTAGGGACGGACCCTACGAGCAGTACTTC.

This chain uses TRBV7-8 with TRBJ1-1; D is perhaps TRBD1 (5 bases). Looked up from germline, CDR1 is SGHVS and CDR2 is FQNEAQ. V was pared by 1 base and J by 11 bases, with 14 bases between. CDR3 length: 13 amino acids. CDR3 coding DNA: TGTGCCAGCAGCTTAGAGGGGAGGGGTGCGGCTTTCTTT. Its protein product is CASSLEGRGAAFF.

The chain recombines TRBV6-6 with TRBJ2-7; TRBD1 might be the D (5 bases). CDR1 is MNHNY and CDR2 is SVGAGI in the germline V gene (reference sequence). The CDR3 is 15 residues long. V lost 2 bases to trimming and J lost 2 bases, with 13 bases between them. The CDR3 protein is CASSYSGAGTYEQYF. CDR3 DNA: TGTGCCAGCAGTTACAGTGGGGCAGGGACCTACGAGCAGTACTTC.

This clone was observed a few times. J is TRBJ2-7 and V is TRBV5-8; 8 bases match TRBD2. The V gene end was trimmed by 4 bases and the J gene end by 1 base; junction bases not matched to a gene: 7. Germline V CDR1 and CDR2: SGHTS, YDEGEE. The CDR3 sequence is 15 residues long. The CDR3: CASSRRGADSYEQYF. CDR3 coding DNA: TGTGCCAGCAGCCGGCGGGGGGCCGATTCCTACGAGCAGTACTTC.

The chain employs TRBV11-1 and TRBJ1-2; 10 bases are shared with TRBD1. The CDR3 extends over 17 amino acids. In germline, CDR1 is SGHAT, CDR2 FQDESV (reference sequence). With 5 bases clipped from V and 3 bases from J, the junction kept 12 bases outside the gene matches. The CDR3 is CASSKKIRDRGDYGYTF. The CDR3 bases are TGTGCCAGCAGCAAAAAAATCCGGGACAGGGGTGACTATGGCTACACCTTC. Complete variable domain (other parts from reference TRBV11-1 and TRBJ1-2): EAEVAQSPRYKITEKSQAVAFWCDPISGHATLYWYRQILGQGPELLVQFQDESVVDDSQLPKDRFSAERLKGVDSTLKIQPAELGDSAMYLCASSKKIRDRGDYGYTFGSGTRLTVV.

The J gene is TRBJ2-7, the V gene TRBV4-2; D is unclear. V was trimmed by 5 bases and J by 6 bases, leaving 11 bases between them. In germline, CDR1 is LGHNA, CDR2 YNFKEQ. The CDR3 runs to 12 residues. In DNA, the CDR3 is TGTGCCAGCAGCAAAGGGAAGTTCGAGCAGTACTTC. Translating gives CASSKGKFEQYF.

This sequence joins TRBV7-9 and TRBJ1-6, with TRBD1 matching 9 bases. Per germline, CDR1 SEHNR and CDR2 FQNEAQ (reference sequence). J gave up 7 bases and V 8 bases, and 6 bases lay outside the gene matches. The CDR3 is 14 residues long. CDR3 DNA sequence: TGTGCCAGCGGCCAGGACAGGGGAAATTCACCCCTCCACTTT. Translation gives CASGQDRGNSPLHF.

The rearrangement uses TRBV2 and TRBJ1-5; D perhaps matches TRBD1 (5 bases). The CDR3 has 16 amino acids. In germline, CDR1 is SNHLY, CDR2 FYNNEI. Trimming removed 5 bases from V and 6 bases from J, with 20 bases in between. Written as DNA, the CDR3 is TGTGCCAGCAGTAACAGGTACTTCCAGCCAGGTCAGCCCCAGCATTTT. It translates to CASSNRYFQPGQPQHF.

This clone was seen a single time. V usage is TRBV9 and J usage is TRBJ1-1, with D hard to call. Germline V gene data show CDR1 as SGDLS and CDR2 as YYNGEE. With 3 bases removed from V and 5 bases from J, the gap between germline ends came to 14 bases. The CDR3 runs 14 residues. DNA of the CDR3: TGTGCCAGCAGCGCAACCGAGAGTGGAACTGAAGCTTTCTTT. As protein: CASSATESGTEAFF. Complete variable domain (other parts from reference TRBV9 and TRBJ1-1): DSGVTQTPKHLITATGQRVTLRCSPRSGDLSVYWYQQSLDQGLQFLIQYYNGEERAKGNILERFSAQQFPDLHSELNLSSLELGDSALYFCASSATESGTEAFFGQGTRLTVV.

This chain connects TRBV9 to TRBJ2-1; no definite D call. CDR1 is SGDLS, CDR2 YYNGEE, per germline. This CDR3 spans 13 amino acids. V lost 0 bases to trimming and J lost 6 bases, with 7 bases between them. This CDR3 is CASSVGPTNEQFF. The CDR3, as DNA: TGTGCCAGCAGCGTAGGGCCCACCAATGAGCAGTTCTTC.

The chain joins TRBV20-1 to TRBJ2-2, with D unresolved. V lost 3 bases and J 4 bases, leaving 3 bases between the germline ends. Germline values: CDR1 DFQATT, CDR2 SNEGSKA (reference sequence). The CDR3 contains 11 residues. CDR3 nucleotide sequence: TGCAGTGCTAGGGGCACCGGGGAGCTGTTTTTT. This codes for CSARGTGELFF.

V usage is TRBV30 and J usage is TRBJ1-3; D remains ambiguous. Trimming took 1 base from V and 2 from J, leaving 12 bases between them. Germline V gene sequence: CDR1 GTSNPN, CDR2 SVGIG (reference sequence). This CDR3 contains 15 residues. The CDR3 sequence: CAWSAILRAGNTIYF. CDR3 DNA sequence: TGTGCCTGGAGTGCCATTCTACGGGCTGGAAACACCATATATTTT.

V and J are TRBV18 and TRBJ1-5; TRBD1 matches 7 bases. Germline values: CDR1 KGHSH, CDR2 LQKENI. This CDR3 comprises 16 residues. Trimming took 3 bases from V and 2 from J; bases not matched to a gene: 7. Written as DNA, the CDR3 is TGTGCCAGCTCACCTCCAGGGGGACGGGGCAATCAGCCCCAGCATTTT. Translated: CASSPPGGRGNQPQHF.